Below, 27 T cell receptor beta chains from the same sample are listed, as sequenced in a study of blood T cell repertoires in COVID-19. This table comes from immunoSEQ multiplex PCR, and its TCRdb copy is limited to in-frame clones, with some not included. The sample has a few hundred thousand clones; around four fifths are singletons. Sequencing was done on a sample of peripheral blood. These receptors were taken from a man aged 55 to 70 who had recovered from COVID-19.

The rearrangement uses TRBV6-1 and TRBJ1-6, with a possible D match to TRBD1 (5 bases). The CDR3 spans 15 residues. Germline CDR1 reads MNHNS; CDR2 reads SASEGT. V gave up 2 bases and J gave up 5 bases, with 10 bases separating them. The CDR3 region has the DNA TGTGCCAGCAGTGAATTAGGGGTAAATAATTCACCCCTCCACTTT. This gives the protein CASSELGVNNSPLHF.

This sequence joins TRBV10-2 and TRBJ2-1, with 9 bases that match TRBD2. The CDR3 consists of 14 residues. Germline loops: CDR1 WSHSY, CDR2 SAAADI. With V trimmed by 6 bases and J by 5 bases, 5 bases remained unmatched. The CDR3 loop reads CASRVAGANNEQFF. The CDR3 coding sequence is TGCGCCAGCAGGGTAGCGGGAGCAAACAATGAGCAGTTCTTC.

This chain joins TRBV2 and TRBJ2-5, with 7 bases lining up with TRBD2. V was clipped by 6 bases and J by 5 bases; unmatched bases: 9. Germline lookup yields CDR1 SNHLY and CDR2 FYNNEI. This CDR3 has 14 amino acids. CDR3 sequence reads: CASSGDRGVETQYF. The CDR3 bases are TGTGCCAGCAGCGGGGACCGGGGGGTGGAGACCCAGTACTTC.

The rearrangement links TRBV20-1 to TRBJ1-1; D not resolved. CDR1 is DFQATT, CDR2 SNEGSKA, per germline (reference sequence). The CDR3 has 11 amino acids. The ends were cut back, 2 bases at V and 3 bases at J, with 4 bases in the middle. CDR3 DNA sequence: TGCAGTGCTAGAACTGACACTGAAGCTTTCTTT. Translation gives CSARTDTEAFF.

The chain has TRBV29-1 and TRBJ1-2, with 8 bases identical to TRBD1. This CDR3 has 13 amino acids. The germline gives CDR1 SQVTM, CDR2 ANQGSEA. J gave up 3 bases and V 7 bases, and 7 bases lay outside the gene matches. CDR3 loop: CSALDRVDYGYTF. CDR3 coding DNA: TGCAGCGCTTTGGACAGGGTAGACTATGGCTACACCTTC.

CDR3 sequence: CSVSGGTEAFF. The CDR3 bases are TGCAGCGTGTCAGGGGGCACTGAAGCTTTCTTT. The chain has TRBV29-1 and TRBJ1-1; 7 nucleotides line up with TRBD1. The CDR3 length is 11 residues. Germline V gives CDR1 SQVTM, CDR2 ANQGSEA. Losses at the gene ends were 6 bases for V and 4 bases for J; bases not matched to a gene: 2.

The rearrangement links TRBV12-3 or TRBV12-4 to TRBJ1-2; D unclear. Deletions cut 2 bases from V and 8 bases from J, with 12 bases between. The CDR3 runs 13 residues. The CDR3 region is CASSLLSEKGYTF. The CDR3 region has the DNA TGTGCCAGCAGTTTATTGTCGGAGAAGGGCTACACCTTC.

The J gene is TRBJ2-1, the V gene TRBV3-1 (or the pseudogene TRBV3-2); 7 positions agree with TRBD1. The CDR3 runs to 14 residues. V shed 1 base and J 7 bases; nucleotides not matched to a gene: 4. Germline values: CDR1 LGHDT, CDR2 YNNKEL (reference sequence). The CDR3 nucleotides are TGTGCCAGCAGCCAAGTACAGGGGCGAAATGAGCAGTTCTTC. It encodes CASSQVQGRNEQFF.

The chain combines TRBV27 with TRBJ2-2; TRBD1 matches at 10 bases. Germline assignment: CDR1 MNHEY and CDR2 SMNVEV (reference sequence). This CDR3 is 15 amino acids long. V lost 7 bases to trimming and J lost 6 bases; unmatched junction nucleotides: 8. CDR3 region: CASTQRQGASGELFF. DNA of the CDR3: TGTGCCAGCACCCAGCGACAGGGGGCCTCCGGGGAGCTGTTTTTT.

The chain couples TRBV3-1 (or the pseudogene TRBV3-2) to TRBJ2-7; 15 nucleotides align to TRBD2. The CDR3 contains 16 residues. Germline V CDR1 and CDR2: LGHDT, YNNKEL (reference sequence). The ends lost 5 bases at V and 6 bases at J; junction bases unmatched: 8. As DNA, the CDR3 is TGTGCCAGCAGCGCAACGCCGGGACTAGCGGGAGGCGAGCAGTACTTC. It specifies CASSATPGLAGGEQYF.

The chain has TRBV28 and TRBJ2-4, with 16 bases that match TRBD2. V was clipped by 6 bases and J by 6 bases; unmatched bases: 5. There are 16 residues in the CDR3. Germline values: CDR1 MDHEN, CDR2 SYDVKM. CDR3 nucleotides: TGTGCCAGCAGCCCGGGACTAGCGGGGGGGCGAAACATTCAGTACTTC. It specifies CASSPGLAGGRNIQYF.

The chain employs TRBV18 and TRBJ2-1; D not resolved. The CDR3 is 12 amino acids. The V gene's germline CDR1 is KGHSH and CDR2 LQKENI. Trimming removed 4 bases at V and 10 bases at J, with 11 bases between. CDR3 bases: TGTGCCAGCTCACAGCTGGAGAAAGAGCAGTTCTTC. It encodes CASSQLEKEQFF.

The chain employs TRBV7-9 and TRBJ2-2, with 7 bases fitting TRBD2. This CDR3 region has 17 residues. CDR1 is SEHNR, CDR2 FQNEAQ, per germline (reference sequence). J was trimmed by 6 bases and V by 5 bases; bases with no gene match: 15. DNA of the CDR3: TGTGCCAGCAGCACCGTTAGCGGGCCTTTGAGGCCCGGGGAGCTGTTTTTT. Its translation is CASSTVSGPLRPGELFF.

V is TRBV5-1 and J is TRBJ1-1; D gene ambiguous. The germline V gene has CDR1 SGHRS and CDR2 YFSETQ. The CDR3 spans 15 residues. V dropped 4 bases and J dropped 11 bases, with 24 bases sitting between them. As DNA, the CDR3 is TGCGCCAGCAGCCTCAGTCCAGGCCTCAAAACGGGGGCTTTCTTT. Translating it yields CASSLSPGLKTGAFF.

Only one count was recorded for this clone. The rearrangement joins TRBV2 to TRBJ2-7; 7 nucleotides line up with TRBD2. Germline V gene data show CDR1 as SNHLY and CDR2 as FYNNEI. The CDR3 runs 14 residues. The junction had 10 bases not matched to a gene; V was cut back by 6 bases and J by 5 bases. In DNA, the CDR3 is TGTGCCAGCAGGCCGACCGCGGGGGAGCACGAGCAGTACTTC. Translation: CASRPTAGEHEQYF.

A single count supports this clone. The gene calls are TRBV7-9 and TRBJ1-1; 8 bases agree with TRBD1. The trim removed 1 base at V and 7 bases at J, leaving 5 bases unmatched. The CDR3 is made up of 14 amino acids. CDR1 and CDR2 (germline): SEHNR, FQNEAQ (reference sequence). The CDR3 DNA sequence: TGTGCCAGCAGCTTAGGGACAGGGTTCAATGAAGCTTTCTTT. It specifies CASSLGTGFNEAFF.

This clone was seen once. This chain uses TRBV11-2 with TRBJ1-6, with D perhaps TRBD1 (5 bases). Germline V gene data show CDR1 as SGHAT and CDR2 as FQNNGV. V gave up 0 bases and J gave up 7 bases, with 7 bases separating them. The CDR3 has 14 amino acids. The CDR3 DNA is TGTGCCAGCAGCTTAGATCAGGGAAATTCACCCCTCCACTTT. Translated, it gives CASSLDQGNSPLHF.

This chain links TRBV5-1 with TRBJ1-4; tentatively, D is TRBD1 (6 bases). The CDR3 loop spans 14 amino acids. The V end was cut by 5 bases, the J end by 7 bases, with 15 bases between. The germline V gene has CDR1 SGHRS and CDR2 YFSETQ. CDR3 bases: TGCGCCAGCAGTCCCAGGGGTGGGACTGAAAAACTGTTTTTT. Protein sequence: CASSPRGGTEKLFF. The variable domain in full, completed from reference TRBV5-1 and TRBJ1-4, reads KAGVTQTPRYLIKTRGQQVTLSCSPISGHRSVSWYQQTPGQGLQFLFEYFSETQRNKGNFPGRFSGRQFSNSRSEMNVSTLELGDSALYLCASSPRGGTEKLFFGSGTQLSVL.

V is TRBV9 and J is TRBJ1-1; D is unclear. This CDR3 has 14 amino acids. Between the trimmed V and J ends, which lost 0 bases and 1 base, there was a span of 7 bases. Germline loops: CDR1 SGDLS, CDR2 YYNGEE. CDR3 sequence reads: CASSVASQNTEAFF. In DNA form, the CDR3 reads TGTGCCAGCAGCGTAGCATCACAGAACACTGAAGCTTTCTTT.

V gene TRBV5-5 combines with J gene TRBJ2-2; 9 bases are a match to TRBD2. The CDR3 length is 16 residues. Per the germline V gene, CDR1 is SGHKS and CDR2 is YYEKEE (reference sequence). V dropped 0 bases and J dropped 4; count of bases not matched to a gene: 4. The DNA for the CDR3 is TGTGCCAGCAGCTTGGAGCGGGGGGTCGCCACCGGGGAGCTGTTTTTT. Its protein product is CASSLERGVATGELFF. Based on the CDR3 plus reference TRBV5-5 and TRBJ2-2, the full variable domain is DAGVTQSPTHLIKTRGQQVTLRCSPISGHKSVSWYQQVLGQGPQFIFQYYEKEERGRGNFPDRFSARQFPNYSSELNVNALLLGDSALYLCASSLERGVATGELFFGEGSRLTVL.

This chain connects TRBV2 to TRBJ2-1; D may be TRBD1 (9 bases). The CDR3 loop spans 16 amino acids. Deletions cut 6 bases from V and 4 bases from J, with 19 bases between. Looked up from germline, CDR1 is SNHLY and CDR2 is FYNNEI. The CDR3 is CASSAGQGLEYNEQFF. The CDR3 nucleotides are TGTGCCAGCAGCGCGGGACAGGGACTAGAATACAATGAGCAGTTCTTC.

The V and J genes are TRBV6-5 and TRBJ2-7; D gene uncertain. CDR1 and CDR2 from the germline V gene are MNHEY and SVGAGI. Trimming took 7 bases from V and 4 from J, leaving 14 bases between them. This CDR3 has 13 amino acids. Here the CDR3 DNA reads TGTGCCAGCAACCCCTCGGCGGTGTACGAGCAGTACTTC. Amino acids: CASNPSAVYEQYF.

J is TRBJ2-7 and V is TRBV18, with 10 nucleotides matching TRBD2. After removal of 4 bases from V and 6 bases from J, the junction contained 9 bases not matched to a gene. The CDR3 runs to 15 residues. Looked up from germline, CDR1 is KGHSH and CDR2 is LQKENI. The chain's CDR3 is CASSQLAGVAREQYF. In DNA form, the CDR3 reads TGTGCCAGCTCACAGCTAGCGGGAGTTGCGCGCGAGCAGTACTTC.

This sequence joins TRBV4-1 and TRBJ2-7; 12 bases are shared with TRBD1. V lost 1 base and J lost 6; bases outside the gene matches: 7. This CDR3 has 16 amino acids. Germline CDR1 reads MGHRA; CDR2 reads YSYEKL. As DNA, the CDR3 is TGCGCCAGCAGCCAAGGGCCAGGGACAGGGGGCGGCGAGCAGTACTTC. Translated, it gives CASSQGPGTGGGEQYF.

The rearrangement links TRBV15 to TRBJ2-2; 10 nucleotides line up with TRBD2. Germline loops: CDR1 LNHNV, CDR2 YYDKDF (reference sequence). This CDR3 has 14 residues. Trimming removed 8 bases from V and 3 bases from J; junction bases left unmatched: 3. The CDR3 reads CATERGGHTGELFF. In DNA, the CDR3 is TGTGCCACCGAGCGGGGGGGGCACACCGGGGAGCTGTTTTTT.

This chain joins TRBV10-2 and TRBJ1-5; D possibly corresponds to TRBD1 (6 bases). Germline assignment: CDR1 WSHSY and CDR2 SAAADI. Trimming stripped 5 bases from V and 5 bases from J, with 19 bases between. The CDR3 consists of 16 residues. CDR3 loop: CASSPTGFWAHQPQHF. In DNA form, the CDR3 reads TGCGCCAGCAGTCCTACAGGGTTTTGGGCGCATCAGCCCCAGCATTTT.

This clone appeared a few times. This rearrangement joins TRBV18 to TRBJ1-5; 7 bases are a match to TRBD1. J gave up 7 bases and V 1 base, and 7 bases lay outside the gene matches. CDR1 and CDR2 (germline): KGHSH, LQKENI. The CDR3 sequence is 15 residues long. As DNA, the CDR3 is TGTGCCAGCTCACCACTGGGTACAGGGGCCCAGCCCCAGCATTTT. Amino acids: CASSPLGTGAQPQHF.